One and the same sample provided the 32 T cell receptor beta chains below, sequenced in a study of cytomegalovirus exposure and HLA in healthy donors. Here immunoSEQ multiplex PCR was the method, and the copy in TCRdb shows in-frame clones only, minus some. The table lists about 280,000 clones, around 87% of them singletons. The specimen sequenced was PBMCs. These receptors came from a woman aged 18-35 years in good health and CMV-seronegative.

The rearrangement links TRBV15 to TRBJ2-7, with TRBD1 matching over 7 bases. The V gene end was trimmed by 2 bases and the J gene end by 3 bases; junction bases not matched to a gene: 10. This CDR3 region has 16 residues. Germline V CDR1 and CDR2: LNHNV, YYDKDF (reference sequence). The CDR3 DNA reads TGTGCCACCAGCAGACCTGCTTGGGACAGACACTACGAGCAGTACTTC. Translation: CATSRPAWDRHYEQYF.

The chain joins TRBV6-4 to TRBJ2-3; 9 nucleotides agree with TRBD2. CDR1 MRHNA and CDR2 SNTAGT come from the germline V gene. The V segment lost 2 bases and the J segment 4 bases; nucleotides outside the gene matches: 7. The CDR3 totals 16 residues. The CDR3 coding sequence is TGTGCCAGCAGTGACCTGCCGACTAGCGGCGCAGATACGCAGTATTTT. Translated: CASSDLPTSGADTQYF.

With regard to this clone: The same CDR3 can be traced to other DNA sequences in this sample. The V gene is TRBV6-1, the J gene TRBJ2-7; possibly TRBD1 for D (5 bases). There are 12 residues in the CDR3. CDR1 is MNHNS and CDR2 is SASEGT in the germline V gene. V lost 3 bases, J lost 4 bases, and 7 bases lay in between. This CDR3 reads CASSDQGYEQYF. CDR3 sequence (DNA): TGTGCCAGCAGTGATCAGGGTTACGAGCAGTACTTC.

The chain carries TRBV15 and TRBJ2-1; D is possibly TRBD2 (5 bases). Trimming shortened V by 5 bases and J by 0 bases, and 17 bases separated the two germline ends. Germline V lookup: CDR1 LNHNV, CDR2 YYDKDF (reference sequence). This CDR3 has 17 amino acids. The CDR3 DNA reads as TGTGCCACCAGCCCAACTCCCCTAGGGAGCTCCTACAATGAGCAGTTCTTC. Protein product: CATSPTPLGSSYNEQFF.

This clone was counted once. This chain links TRBV5-1 with TRBJ1-4; TRBD1 agrees at 10 bases. Germline V gene sequence: CDR1 SGHRS, CDR2 YFSETQ. With V trimmed by 5 bases and J by 7 bases, 5 bases remained unmatched. The CDR3 has 14 residues. The CDR3 loop reads CASSRDRGPEKLFF. CDR3 coding DNA: TGCGCCAGCAGTCGGGACAGGGGTCCTGAAAAACTGTTTTTT.

The gene calls are TRBV30 and TRBJ1-3; no reliable D call. Germline V gene sequence: CDR1 GTSNPN, CDR2 SVGIG (reference sequence). V was clipped by 4 bases and J by 4 bases, with 11 bases between them. The CDR3 sequence is 13 residues long. The CDR3 is CAWNLTPGNTIYF. The CDR3 DNA sequence: TGTGCCTGGAACCTAACTCCCGGAAACACCATATATTTT.

The V and J genes are TRBV5-1 and TRBJ1-1; TRBD1 is a possible D gene (5 bases). Germline V gives CDR1 SGHRS, CDR2 YFSETQ. Deletions cut 5 bases from V and 2 bases from J, with 13 bases between. This CDR3 spans 14 amino acids. In nucleotides, the CDR3 is TGCGCCAGCAGTTCGGGGGTCGCTAACACTGAAGCTTTCTTT. This encodes CASSSGVANTEAFF.

This clone was seen just once. V usage is TRBV7-3 and J usage is TRBJ2-7; 8 bases align to TRBD2. Germline values: CDR1 SGHTA, CDR2 FQGTGA. This CDR3 comprises 15 residues. The V gene end was trimmed by 1 base and the J gene end by 6 bases; junction bases not matched to a gene: 8. The CDR3 DNA reads as TGTGCCAGCAGCTTAATCGGGGGACTAGGAGGCGAGCAGTACTTC. It specifies CASSLIGGLGGEQYF.

V and J are TRBV14 and TRBJ2-7; D may be TRBD2 (5 bases). The germline CDR1 and CDR2 sequences are SGHDN and FVKESK. This CDR3 region has 14 residues. The V end was cut by 2 bases, the J end by 5 bases, with 13 bases between. The CDR3, as DNA: TGTGCCAGCAGCCAATTCCTAGAGGGTAACGAGCAGTACTTC. This codes for CASSQFLEGNEQYF.

This chain connects TRBV27 to TRBJ2-7; a weak D match, TRBD2 (6 bases). Deletions cut 6 bases from V and 3 bases from J, with 21 bases between. CDR1 is MNHEY, CDR2 SMNVEV, per germline (reference sequence). This CDR3 contains 16 residues. The CDR3 DNA reads as TGTGCCAGCAGGCGCCATATTAGCGGAGGAAGCTACGAGCAGTACTTC. Its translation is CASRRHISGGSYEQYF.

In its sample, this clone was seen once. The chain links TRBV27 to TRBJ2-7; TRBD1 matches 7 bases. Germline values: CDR1 MNHEY, CDR2 SMNVEV (reference sequence). The CDR3 extends over 12 amino acids. Losses at the gene ends were 5 bases for V and 4 bases for J; bases not matched to a gene: 2. Here the CDR3 reads CASSIQGYEQYF. Written as DNA, the CDR3 is TGTGCCAGCAGTATACAGGGGTACGAGCAGTACTTC.

CDR3 loop: CASKDRGPGSEKLFF. The CDR3 DNA reads TGTGCCAGCAAGGATCGTGGGCCAGGATCTGAAAAACTGTTTTTT. This chain links TRBV2 with TRBJ1-4; D remains ambiguous. Germline V gene data show CDR1 as SNHLY and CDR2 as FYNNEI. The CDR3 covers 15 residues. The germline V and J ends were trimmed by 7 bases and 7 bases, with 19 bases remaining between them.

The rearrangement joins TRBV9 to TRBJ2-1; 9 positions agree with TRBD2. CDR3 length: 13 residues. Trimming took 2 bases from V and 10 from J; bases not matched to a gene: 4. The germline gives CDR1 SGDLS, CDR2 YYNGEE. The CDR3 nucleotides read TGTGCCAGCAGCGTGGGTCTAGCGGGAGAGCAGTTCTTC. Translated: CASSVGLAGEQFF.

The V call is TRBV5-5, the J call TRBJ2-7; 8 positions agree with TRBD1. V dropped 1 base and J dropped 7; count of bases not matched to a gene: 10. Germline values: CDR1 SGHKS, CDR2 YYEKEE (reference sequence). The CDR3 length is 15 residues. DNA of the CDR3: TGTGCCAGCAGCTTGTTAGGGCAGGGGGCCAGTGAGCAGTACTTC. Its translation: CASSLLGQGASEQYF.

V gene TRBV7-2 combines with J gene TRBJ2-5; D is unresolved. There are 14 residues in the CDR3. The germline V gene encodes CDR1 SGHTA and CDR2 FQGNSA. The V end was cut by 5 bases, the J end by 4 bases, with 14 bases between. CDR3 residues: CASSPRNSRETQYF. CDR3 in DNA: TGTGCCAGCAGCCCCCGTAACAGCCGAGAGACCCAGTACTTC.

The V and J genes are TRBV6-5 and TRBJ1-2; D unclear. The CDR3 extends over 14 amino acids. Per the germline V gene, CDR1 is MNHEY and CDR2 is SVGAGI. Trimming stripped 6 bases from V and 2 bases from J, with 13 bases between. The CDR3 DNA reads as TGTGCCAGCAGATTAACAGAATCAAACTATGGCTACACCTTC. It translates to CASRLTESNYGYTF.

V is TRBV27 and J is TRBJ1-5; 7 nucleotides line up with TRBD1. Germline V gene data show CDR1 as MNHEY and CDR2 as SMNVEV (reference sequence). This CDR3 comprises 15 residues. V shed 2 bases, J shed 4 bases, and the junction held 5 bases outside the gene matches. The chain's CDR3 is CASSLMAGGNQPQHF. In DNA, the CDR3 is TGTGCCAGCAGTTTAATGGCAGGGGGAAATCAGCCCCAGCATTTT.

The V call is TRBV25-1, the J call TRBJ2-5; TRBD1 matches at 8 bases. CDR1 and CDR2 (germline): MGHDK, SYGVNS. V was pared by 7 bases and J by 5 bases, with 9 bases of the junction left unmatched. The CDR3 runs to 14 residues. The CDR3: CASTGQGLGETQYF. CDR3 sequence (DNA): TGTGCCAGCACAGGACAGGGCCTAGGGGAGACCCAGTACTTC.

V gene TRBV15 combines with J gene TRBJ1-2; D remains ambiguous. V dropped 3 bases and J dropped 4 bases, with 18 bases sitting between them. Germline V CDR1 and CDR2: LNHNV, YYDKDF (reference sequence). The length of the CDR3 is 16 residues. The CDR3 sequence: CATSSSPGGDTYGYTF. CDR3 sequence (DNA): TGTGCCACCAGCAGCTCGCCCGGCGGGGATACCTATGGCTACACCTTC.

The chain carries TRBV30 and TRBJ1-5; D uncertain. V lost 0 bases and J lost 2, with 14 bases in between. CDR1 is GTSNPN and CDR2 is SVGIG in the germline V gene (reference sequence). The CDR3 loop spans 16 amino acids. CDR3: CAWSVPRGSGNQPQHF. The CDR3 DNA sequence: TGTGCCTGGAGTGTACCCAGAGGGAGTGGCAATCAGCCCCAGCATTTT. Based on the CDR3 plus reference TRBV30 and TRBJ1-5, the full variable domain is SQTIHQWPATLVQPVGSPLSLECTVEGTSNPNLYWYRQAAGRGLQLLFYSVGIGQISSEVPQNLSASRPQDRQFILSSKKLLLSDSGFYLCAWSVPRGSGNQPQHFGDGTRLSIL.

The rearrangement joins TRBV28 to TRBJ1-1, with unresolved D. CDR3 length: 13 amino acids. V shed 7 bases and J shed 4 bases, with 13 bases lying between them. CDR1 and CDR2 from the germline V gene are MDHEN and SYDVKM. CDR3 sequence: CASIGGQFTEAFF. As DNA, the CDR3 is TGTGCCAGCATTGGTGGGCAGTTCACTGAAGCTTTCTTT.

This clone was counted a single time. This chain joins TRBV4-3 and TRBJ2-7; 9 bases align to TRBD2. The length of the CDR3 is 15 residues. Per the germline V gene, CDR1 is LGHNA and CDR2 is YSLEER. With V trimmed by 1 base and J by 7 bases, 8 bases remained unmatched. DNA of the CDR3: TGCGCCAGCAGCCAAGGATACGGCGGGAGGGGTGAGCAGTACTTC. This gives the protein CASSQGYGGRGEQYF.

V and J are TRBV6-4 and TRBJ2-1; D ambiguous. Trimming removed 5 bases from V and 0 bases from J, with 11 bases in between. The CDR3 runs to 15 residues. Per germline, CDR1 MRHNA and CDR2 SNTAGT. The CDR3 loop is CASSNDMGSYNEQFF. DNA of the CDR3: TGTGCCAGCAGTAACGACATGGGCTCCTACAATGAGCAGTTCTTC.

The V gene is TRBV6-4, the J gene TRBJ2-1; tentative D call: TRBD1 (6 bases). The CDR3 extends over 13 amino acids. Trimming removed 3 bases from V and 5 bases from J, with 8 bases in between. Germline loops: CDR1 MRHNA, CDR2 SNTAGT. CDR3 loop: CASSERGNNEQFF. The CDR3, as DNA: TGTGCCAGCAGTGAGAGGGGGAACAATGAGCAGTTCTTC.

The rearrangement links TRBV19 to TRBJ1-2; D ambiguous. CDR3 size: 13 residues. With 4 bases removed from V and 2 bases from J, the gap between germline ends came to 8 bases. The germline V gene encodes CDR1 LNHDA and CDR2 SQIVND (reference sequence). CDR3 in amino acids: CASSKAQNYGYTF. The DNA for the CDR3 is TGTGCCAGTAGTAAGGCACAGAACTATGGCTACACCTTC.

J is TRBJ1-5 and V is TRBV28; D gene uncertain. The CDR3 has 12 amino acids. The V end was cut by 3 bases, the J end by 4 bases, with 4 bases between. Germline values: CDR1 MDHEN, CDR2 SYDVKM. The CDR3 DNA is TGTGCCAGCAGTTTTACAAATCAGCCCCAGCATTTT. Translated: CASSFTNQPQHF. Based on the CDR3 plus reference TRBV28 and TRBJ1-5, the full variable domain is DVKVTQSSRYLVKRTGEKVFLECVQDMDHENMFWYRQDPGLGLRLIYFSYDVKMKEKGDIPEGYSVSREKKERFSLILESASTNQTSMYLCASSFTNQPQHFGDGTRLSIL.

The J gene is TRBJ2-7, the V gene TRBV19; no firm D call. V was cut by 3 bases and J by 3 bases, with 9 bases left in between. The CDR3 runs to 13 residues. CDR1 and CDR2 (germline): LNHDA, SQIVND (reference sequence). The CDR3 is CASSIGADYEQYF. Written as DNA, the CDR3 is TGTGCCAGTAGTATCGGCGCGGACTACGAGCAGTACTTC.

The gene calls are TRBV18 and TRBJ1-2, with D unclear. This CDR3 region has 12 residues. V was cut by 3 bases and J by 11 bases, with 13 bases left in between. Germline values: CDR1 KGHSH, CDR2 LQKENI. CDR3 nucleotides: TGTGCCAGCTCACCCCCCAGCCCGAGGTACACCTTC. Encoded protein: CASSPPSPRYTF.

V gene TRBV9 combines with J gene TRBJ2-7; possible D gene TRBD1, 6 bases. Trimming shortened V by 7 bases and J by 3 bases, and 17 bases separated the two germline ends. This CDR3 contains 14 residues. The germline V gene encodes CDR1 SGDLS and CDR2 YYNGEE. The CDR3 bases are TGTGCCAGCGGGGGCGGAAACCCGGACTACGAGCAGTACTTC. It translates to CASGGGNPDYEQYF.

This clone appeared a single time. J is TRBJ1-1 and V is TRBV30, with D perhaps matching TRBD1 (5 bases). Germline V lookup: CDR1 GTSNPN, CDR2 SVGIG (reference sequence). Trimming shortened V by 7 bases and J by 5 bases, and 17 bases separated the two germline ends. CDR3 length: 13 amino acids. The CDR3 loop is CASIGDLGTEAFF. CDR3 in DNA: TGTGCCTCTATAGGGGATTTAGGTACTGAAGCTTTCTTT.

The chain joins TRBV28 to TRBJ1-2; 8 positions agree with TRBD1. Trimming removed 4 bases from V and 3 bases from J; junction bases left unmatched: 7. Germline-derived CDR1 and CDR2 are MDHEN and SYDVKM. The CDR3 is 15 residues long. DNA of the CDR3: TGTGCCAGCAGTTCCAGGGGGCTAGCGGACTATGGCTACACCTTC. This gives the protein CASSSRGLADYGYTF.

The chain couples TRBV6-5 to TRBJ2-2, with a tentative D call TRBD2 (7 bases). The germline V gene encodes CDR1 MNHEY and CDR2 SVGAGI. The CDR3 extends over 15 amino acids. The ends were cut back, 6 bases at V and 4 bases at J, with 15 bases in the middle. This chain's CDR3 is CASRGGGGGTGELFF. CDR3 sequence (DNA): TGTGCCAGCAGGGGTGGGGGGGGCGGCACCGGGGAGCTGTTTTTT.